The 10 T cell receptor beta chains below all came from one sample that was sequenced in a study of T cell responses to AZD1222 COVID-19 vaccine. Assay: immunoSEQ multiplex PCR; the TCRdb copy retains only in-frame clones and omits some. The data contain 75,000 to 100,000 clones, over 75% of them singletons. Material: peripheral blood, obtained on day 0 of AZD1222 vaccination. Receptors were obtained from an adult in good health.

The chain carries TRBV4-1 and TRBJ2-1; TRBD2 aligns across 8 bases. Trimming took 3 bases from V and 1 from J; bases not matched to a gene: 11. This CDR3 is built from 18 residues. CDR1 MGHRA and CDR2 YSYEKL come from the germline V gene. DNA of the CDR3: TGCGCCAGCAGCCAGGCCCGAGCGGGAGTGATTTCCTACAATGAGCAGTTCTTC. Protein sequence: CASSQARAGVISYNEQFF.

The CDR3 DNA sequence: TGTGCCTGGACTCTAGGGGGGGCCTACGAGCAGTACTTC. It translates to CAWTLGGAYEQYF. The chain is built from TRBV30 and TRBJ2-7, with D possibly being TRBD2 (7 bases). V lost 4 bases and J lost 2, with 12 bases in between. This CDR3 region has 13 residues. Germline values: CDR1 GTSNPN, CDR2 SVGIG (reference sequence).

This clone appeared a few times. The chain uses TRBV10-3 and TRBJ2-1; 9 positions agree with TRBD1. The germline V gene has CDR1 ENHRY and CDR2 SYGVKD. The trim removed 6 bases at V and 5 bases at J, leaving 2 bases unmatched. This CDR3 has 13 residues. CDR3: CAIRGQGNNEQFF. The CDR3 coding sequence is TGTGCCATCAGGGGACAGGGAAACAATGAGCAGTTCTTC.

This clone was recorded once. The V gene is TRBV30, the J gene TRBJ2-7; TRBD2 matches 9 bases. CDR1 is GTSNPN and CDR2 is SVGIG in the germline V gene (reference sequence). With 3 bases clipped from V and 3 bases from J, the junction kept 15 bases outside the gene matches. The CDR3 sequence is 17 residues long. The CDR3 coding sequence is TGTGCCTGGAGCGGCAGAAAACTTAGCGGGAGACGCTACGAGCAGTACTTC. Its translation is CAWSGRKLSGRRYEQYF.

The chain links TRBV28 to TRBJ2-1; D tentatively reads TRBD1 or TRBD2 (5 bases each). The CDR3 has 14 amino acids. Trimming left V 9 bases short and J 4 bases short, with 16 bases between. Per the germline V gene, CDR1 is MDHEN and CDR2 is SYDVKM. The chain's CDR3 is CASIRDRGYNEQFF. CDR3 bases: TGTGCCAGTATCCGGGACCGCGGGTACAATGAGCAGTTCTTC.

The genes are TRBV5-6 and TRBJ2-7, with unresolved D. Per the germline V gene, CDR1 is SGHDT and CDR2 is YYEEEE. The CDR3 loop spans 12 amino acids. Trimming stripped 1 base from V and 2 bases from J, with 4 bases between. The CDR3 DNA reads TGTGCCAGCAGCTTGTCGCCCTACGAGCAGTACTTC. Its protein product is CASSLSPYEQYF.

This clone appeared once. The V and J genes are TRBV28 and TRBJ1-5; D unclear. The CDR3 has 14 amino acids. Germline values: CDR1 MDHEN, CDR2 SYDVKM. The ends were cut back, 6 bases at V and 4 bases at J, with 13 bases in the middle. CDR3 region: CASSLPGINQPQHF. The CDR3 bases are TGTGCCAGCAGCCTTCCCGGGATAAATCAGCCCCAGCATTTT.

The V call is TRBV27, the J call TRBJ1-5; 8 positions match TRBD1. V dropped 0 bases and J dropped 4; count of bases not matched to a gene: 2. The CDR3 has 15 residues. Germline CDR1 and CDR2: MNHEY and SMNVEV (reference sequence). The CDR3 protein is CASSLSGQVNQPQHF. CDR3 sequence (DNA): TGTGCCAGCAGTTTATCGGGACAGGTTAATCAGCCCCAGCATTTT.

J is TRBJ1-5 and V is TRBV18; D unclear. V lost 3 bases and J 2 bases, leaving 14 bases between the germline ends. The germline gives CDR1 KGHSH, CDR2 LQKENI. This CDR3 is 16 amino acids long. This chain's CDR3 is CASSPSGNSGNQPQHF. Written as DNA, the CDR3 is TGTGCCAGCTCACCGAGTGGAAATTCGGGCAATCAGCCCCAGCATTTT.

V and J are TRBV29-1 and TRBJ1-5; weak D call: TRBD1 (5 bases). Trimming removed 6 bases at V and 0 bases at J, with 9 bases between. CDR3 length equals 13 residues. Per germline, CDR1 SQVTM and CDR2 ANQGSEA. The CDR3 sequence is CSVVQGSNQPQHF. CDR3 DNA sequence: TGCAGCGTCGTCCAGGGTAGCAATCAGCCCCAGCATTTT.